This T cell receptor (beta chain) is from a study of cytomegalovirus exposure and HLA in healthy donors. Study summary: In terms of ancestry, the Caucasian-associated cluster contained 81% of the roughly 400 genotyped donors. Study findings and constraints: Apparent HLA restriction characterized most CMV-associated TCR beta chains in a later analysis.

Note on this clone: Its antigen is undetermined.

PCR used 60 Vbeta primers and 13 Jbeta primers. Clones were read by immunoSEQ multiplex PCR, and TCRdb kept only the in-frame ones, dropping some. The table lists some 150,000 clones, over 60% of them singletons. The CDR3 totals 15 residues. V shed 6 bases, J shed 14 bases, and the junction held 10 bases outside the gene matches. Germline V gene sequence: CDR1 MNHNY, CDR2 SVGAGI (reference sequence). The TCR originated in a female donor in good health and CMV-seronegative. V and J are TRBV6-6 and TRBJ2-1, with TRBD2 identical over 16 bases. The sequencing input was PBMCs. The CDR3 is CASRPPGLAGGPEFF. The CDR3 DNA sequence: TGTGCCAGCAGACCACCGGGACTAGCGGGAGGGCCGGAGTTCTTC.